This TCR beta chain is drawn from a study of shared clonotypes between healthy human individuals. Study findings and constraints: Four donors held about 5% of naive CD4 clonotypes in common. Clonotypes not shared had lower generation probabilities than those common to all four donors.

Remarks on this clone: Its antigen is not identified.

The deep-level immunoSEQ assay was used. For sorted subsets, about 200 ng DNA per replicate equaled 30,000 or so T cell genomes. Clones were sequenced by immunoSEQ multiplex PCR, and TCRdb holds only the in-frame ones, with some missing. Altogether 2 million to 2.5 million clones are present, over 90% being singletons, with the ten largest covering about 0.39%. The CDR3 runs to 14 residues. The ends were cut back, 1 base at V and 3 bases at J, with 7 bases in the middle. The V gene's germline CDR1 is SGHTA and CDR2 FQGTGA. The receptor was derived from a man aged 18 to 29 in good health. Some clones in this sample may be carry-over from other donors' samples. The chain is built from TRBV7-3 and TRBJ2-1; D is unclear. Input material: naive CD4+ T cells from PBMCs. Indicated subset: CD45RA+ positively selected. The DNA for the CDR3 is TGTGCCAGCAGCTTAAGTACGATCTACAATGAGCAGTTCTTC. Protein: CASSLSTIYNEQFF. The complete variable domain, with remaining parts taken from reference TRBV7-3 and TRBJ2-1, reads GAGVSQTPSNKVTEKGKYVELRCDPISGHTALYWYRQSLGQGPEFLIYFQGTGAADDSGLPNDRFFAVRPEGSVSTLKIQRTERGDSAVYLCASSLSTIYNEQFFGPGTRLTVL.